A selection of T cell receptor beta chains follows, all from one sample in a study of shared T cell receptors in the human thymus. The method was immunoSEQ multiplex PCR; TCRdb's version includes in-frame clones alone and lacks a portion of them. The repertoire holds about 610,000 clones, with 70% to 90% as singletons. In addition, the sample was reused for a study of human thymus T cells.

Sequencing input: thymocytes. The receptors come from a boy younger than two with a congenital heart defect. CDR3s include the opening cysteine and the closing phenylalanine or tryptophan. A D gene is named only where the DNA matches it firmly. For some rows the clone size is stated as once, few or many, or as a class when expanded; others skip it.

CAWSPRRQGAPLTDTQYF | TGTGCCTGGAGTCCAAGGAGACAGGGGGCGCCTCTCACAGATACGCAGTATTTT | TRBJ2-3 | TRBV30 | TRBD1 | .
CASSPDPGGRIFNQPQHF | TGTGCCAGCTCACCAGACCCCGGGGGGCGGATTTTCAATCAGCCCCAGCATTTT | TRBJ1-5 | TRBV18 | . | .
CASSSSSGKRGAQYF | TGTGCCAGCAGTTCCAGTAGCGGGAAGAGAGGGGCCCAGTACTTC | TRBJ2-5 | TRBV6-5 | TRBD2 | .
CASSPCLTSGRDEQFF | TGTGCCAGTAGTCCATGTCTGACTAGCGGACGGGATGAGCAGTTCTTC | TRBJ2-1 | TRBV19 | TRBD2 | .
CASSSGLAGGIYEQYF | TGTGCCAGCAGCTCAGGACTAGCGGGAGGAATCTACGAGCAGTACTTC | TRBJ2-7 | TRBV7-2 | TRBD2 | .
CASSHRDFWTSGTDTQYF | TGTGCCAGCTCCCATAGAGATTTTTGGACTAGCGGGACAGATACGCAGTATTTT | TRBJ2-3 | TRBV18 | TRBD2 | .
CASSTGLADSYNEQFF | TGTGCCAGCAGCACTGGACTAGCGGATTCCTACAATGAGCAGTTCTTC | TRBJ2-1 | TRBV5-6 | TRBD2 | .
CASSHCAPAGDPGNEQYF | TGTGCCAGCAGCCATTGCGCCCCGGCAGGGGACCCAGGGAACGAGCAGTACTTC | TRBJ2-7 | TRBV11-2 | . | .
CASSECLPGRWETQYF | TGTGCCAGCAGTGAATGTTTGCCAGGGCGATGGGAGACCCAGTACTTC | TRBJ2-5 | TRBV25-1 | . | .
CASSHGQVNQPQHF | TGTGCCAGCAGCCATGGACAGGTCAATCAGCCCCAGCATTTT | TRBJ1-5 | TRBV6-6 | TRBD1 | .
CAMTSGMYNEQFF | TGTGCCATGACTAGCGGGATGTACAATGAGCAGTTCTTC | TRBJ2-1 | TRBV10-3 | TRBD2 | .
CASSPPVRGVGTEAFF | TGTGCCAGCAGTCCCCCGGTCAGGGGCGTGGGGACTGAAGCTTTCTTT | TRBJ1-1 | TRBV28 | . | .
CASGSKGLAGTDTQYF | TGTGCTAGTGGTTCGAAAGGACTAGCGGGCACAGATACGCAGTATTTT | TRBJ2-3 | TRBV12-5 | TRBD2 | .
CASSSRQDSYGYTF | TGTGCCAGCAGTTCAAGACAGGATTCCTATGGCTACACCTTC | TRBJ1-2 | TRBV6-5 | . | .
CASKRDFSSYNEQFF | TGTGCCAGCAAACGGGACTTTAGCTCCTACAATGAGCAGTTCTTC | TRBJ2-1 | TRBV5-6 | . | few
CACHPGSFSYEQYF | TGTGCCTGCCATCCCGGGAGCTTCTCCTACGAGCAGTACTTC | TRBJ2-7 | TRBV30 | . | .
CASSPSRERVGTEAFF | TGTGCCAGTAGTCCCTCGCGTGAGAGGGTTGGCACTGAAGCTTTCTTT | TRBJ1-1 | TRBV19 | . | .
CSVEGHGGNEKLFF | TGCAGCGTTGAGGGGCACGGGGGGAATGAAAAACTGTTTTTT | TRBJ1-4 | TRBV29-1 | . | .
CASSSGTGGMYYGYTF | TGTGCCAGTAGTTCAGGGACAGGGGGCATGTACTATGGCTACACCTTC | TRBJ1-2 | TRBV19 | TRBD1 | .
CASSLEAGNEQFF | TGTGCCAGCAGCTTAGAAGCAGGGAATGAGCAGTTCTTC | TRBJ2-1 | TRBV7-6 | . | .
CVRDRGSSYEQYF | TGTGTCAGAGACAGGGGAAGCTCCTACGAGCAGTACTTC | TRBJ2-7 | TRBV6-1 | TRBD1 | once
CASRSGLAGVNEQFF | TGTGCCAGCAGGTCGGGACTAGCGGGAGTGAATGAGCAGTTCTTC | TRBJ2-1 | TRBV2 | TRBD2 | .
CASSQVRGEPQWGAGNTIYF | TGCGCCAGCAGCCAAGTCCGGGGGGAACCTCAGTGGGGCGCTGGAAACACCATATATTTT | TRBJ1-3 | TRBV4-1 | . | .
CASSELGTGIGKDQPQHF | TGTGCCAGCAGTGAACTAGGGACAGGGATAGGGAAGGATCAGCCCCAGCATTTT | TRBJ1-5 | TRBV6-1 | TRBD1 | .
CASSGGDSGTEAFF | TGTGCCAGCAGCGGTGGGGACAGTGGAACTGAAGCTTTCTTT | TRBJ1-1 | TRBV11-2 | TRBD1 | .
CASSRREGLAGEDNEQFF | TGCGCCAGCAGCCGCCGAGAGGGACTAGCGGGAGAGGACAATGAGCAGTTCTTC | TRBJ2-1 | TRBV4-1 | TRBD2 | .
CASSFNRGYEQYF | TGTGCCAGCAGTTTTAACAGGGGCTACGAGCAGTACTTC | TRBJ2-7 | TRBV7-8 | TRBD1 | .
CASRPQISGPSSYEQYF | TGCGCCAGCAGGCCCCAAATAAGCGGGCCCAGCTCCTACGAGCAGTACTTC | TRBJ2-7 | TRBV5-1 | . | .
CSVLVRGLRQGAVTQYF | TGCAGCGTTCTGGTCCGCGGACTAAGGCAAGGGGCCGTTACGCAGTATTTT | TRBJ2-3 | TRBV29-1 | . | .
CSAGTYEQYF | TGCAGTGCTGGCACCTACGAGCAGTACTTC | TRBJ2-7 | TRBV20-1 | . | .
CASSRAPSPRDEQYF | TGTGCCAGCAGCAGGGCCCCGAGCCCCAGGGACGAGCAGTACTTC | TRBJ2-7 | TRBV5-6 | . | .
CASKTRGVGSQETQYF | TGTGCCAGCAAAACACGGGGGGTAGGGTCCCAAGAGACCCAGTACTTC | TRBJ2-5 | TRBV27 | TRBD2 | .
CASSIAGASGINSYEQYF | TGTGCCAGTAGTATAGCGGGAGCAAGCGGGATTAACTCCTACGAGCAGTACTTC | TRBJ2-7 | TRBV19 | TRBD2 | .
CASSTLRGEGTEAFF | TGTGCCAGCAGCACTCTTCGGGGGGAGGGCACTGAAGCTTTCTTT | TRBJ1-1 | TRBV27 | . | .
CASSQETGLAYEQYF | TGTGCCAGCAGCCAAGAAACGGGACTAGCTTATGAGCAGTACTTC | TRBJ2-7 | TRBV14 | TRBD2 | once
CASSPGTGGCDEQFF | TGTGCCAGCAGCCCCGGGACAGGGGGCTGCGATGAGCAGTTCTTC | TRBJ2-1 | TRBV7-6 | TRBD1 | .
CARTPLGTSSGNTIYF | TGTGCCAGGACCCCTTTGGGCACATCCTCTGGAAACACCATATATTTT | TRBJ1-3 | TRBV7-9 | . | .
CASSAGTSGSAYEQYF | TGTGCCAGCAGCGCGGGGACTAGCGGGTCTGCCTACGAGCAGTACTTC | TRBJ2-7 | TRBV11-3 | TRBD2 | .
CASTGGQTSGRPYEQYF | TGTGCCAGCACGGGGGGTCAGACTAGCGGGAGGCCCTACGAGCAGTACTTC | TRBJ2-7 | TRBV9 | TRBD2 | .
CASRRNGRELNYGYTF | TGTGCCAGTAGACGAAATGGGAGGGAACTTAACTATGGCTACACCTTC | TRBJ1-2 | TRBV19 | . | .
CASSLLPGVLDYGYTF | TGCGCCAGCAGCTTGTTACCAGGGGTATTGGACTATGGCTACACCTTC | TRBJ1-2 | TRBV5-1 | . | once
CASGLDIWTGSTEAFF | TGTGCTAGTGGTTTGGATATTTGGACAGGCTCCACTGAAGCTTTCTTT | TRBJ1-1 | TRBV12-5 | TRBD1 | .
CAWKEEGHNTDTQYF | TGTGCCTGGAAGGAGGAGGGGCACAACACAGATACGCAGTATTTT | TRBJ2-3 | TRBV30 | . | .
CASCPGGANYGYTF | TGTGCCAGTTGTCCGGGGGGCGCTAACTATGGCTACACCTTC | TRBJ1-2 | TRBV19 | . | few
CASSLVAGVYNEQFF | TGTGCCAGCAGCTTGGTAGCGGGAGTATACAATGAGCAGTTCTTC | TRBJ2-1 | TRBV5-5 | TRBD2 | .
CASSQGASQDQETQYF | TGTGCCAGCAGCCAAGGTGCATCACAGGACCAAGAGACCCAGTACTTC | TRBJ2-5 | TRBV14 | . | .
CASSQEGTRTSGIRVRETQYF | TGCGCCAGCAGCCAAGAGGGAACAAGGACTAGCGGGATACGGGTCCGGGAGACCCAGTACTTC | TRBJ2-5 | TRBV4-3 | TRBD2 | .
CASKGRTLTTEAFF | TGTGCCAGCAAGGGCCGGACTCTAACCACTGAAGCTTTCTTT | TRBJ1-1 | TRBV28 | . | .
CASSFRTSGGDNEQFF | TGCGCCAGCAGCTTTAGGACTAGCGGGGGGGACAATGAGCAGTTCTTC | TRBJ2-1 | TRBV5-1 | TRBD2 | .
CASSSNSSYEQYF | TGTGCCAGCAGCTCGAATAGCTCCTACGAGCAGTACTTC | TRBJ2-7 | TRBV11-2 | . | .
CAWRRTSGSWEQYF | TGTGCCTGGAGAAGGACTAGCGGGAGTTGGGAGCAGTACTTC | TRBJ2-7 | TRBV30 | TRBD2 | few
CASSLNSPDTQYF | TGTGCCAGCAGTTTAAACTCCCCAGATACGCAGTATTTT | TRBJ2-3 | TRBV28 | . | .
CASSYRTVWGNQPQHF | TGTGCCAGCAGTTACCGGACAGTTTGGGGCAATCAGCCCCAGCATTTT | TRBJ1-5 | TRBV6-5 | . | .
CASSSTGNTIYF | TGTGCCAGCAGCTCGACAGGTAACACCATATATTTT | TRBJ1-3 | TRBV5-6 | . | .
CASSGTGIKVASGRSSYEQYF | TGTGCCAGCTCCGGGACAGGGATAAAGGTGGCTAGCGGGAGAAGCTCCTACGAGCAGTACTTC | TRBJ2-7 | TRBV18 | . | .
CASSLETSGAPYNEQFF | TGTGCCAGCAGCTTAGAAACTAGCGGAGCCCCTTACAATGAGCAGTTCTTC | TRBJ2-1 | TRBV7-9 | TRBD2 | .
CASSTRDILGKNEQFF | TGTGCCAGCAGCACCAGGGATATTTTAGGTAAAAATGAGCAGTTCTTC | TRBJ2-1 | TRBV5-4 | . | .
CSVDRANEYGYTF | TGCAGCGTGGACAGGGCGAATGAATATGGCTACACCTTC | TRBJ1-2 | TRBV29-1 | TRBD1 | once
CASSQDCWLAGLNTDTQYF | TGCGCCAGCAGCCAAGATTGTTGGCTAGCGGGCTTAAACACAGATACGCAGTATTTT | TRBJ2-3 | TRBV4-1 | TRBD2 | .